The 31 T cell receptor beta chains given below trace back to one sample, sequenced in a study of blood T cell repertoires in COVID-19. Here immunoSEQ multiplex PCR was the method, and the copy in TCRdb shows in-frame clones only, minus some. In the table there are about 300,000 clones, about 87% of which are singletons. The specimen sequenced was peripheral blood. These receptors came from a man between 70 and 80 years old with acute or convalescent COVID-19.

This chain joins TRBV10-3 and TRBJ2-1; the match to TRBD1 covers 11 bases. This CDR3 contains 16 residues. Germline CDR1 reads ENHRY; CDR2 reads SYGVKD. The V gene end was trimmed by 0 bases and the J gene end by 3 bases; junction bases not matched to a gene: 1. The CDR3 protein is CAISESGTGGYNEQFF. The CDR3 region has the DNA TGTGCCATCAGTGAGTCGGGGACAGGGGGCTACAATGAGCAGTTCTTC.

This clone was recorded only once. The chain employs TRBV15 and TRBJ2-2; no reliable D call. Germline values: CDR1 LNHNV, CDR2 YYDKDF (reference sequence). Trimming removed 0 bases at V and 2 bases at J, with 10 bases between. CDR3 length: 16 amino acids. The CDR3 region has the DNA TGTGCCACCAGCAGAGATTTGGCAGTTAACACCGGGGAGCTGTTTTTT. Translation: CATSRDLAVNTGELFF.

The V call is TRBV7-2, the J call TRBJ1-2; D not resolved. V was trimmed by 5 bases and J by 2 bases, leaving 6 bases between them. Germline CDR1 reads SGHTA; CDR2 reads FQGNSA. This CDR3 spans 12 amino acids. This CDR3 reads CASSTGNYGYTF. In DNA, the CDR3 is TGTGCCAGCAGCACCGGGAACTATGGCTACACCTTC.

The CDR3 is CATSRVPARDLQETQYF. CDR3 in DNA: TGTGCCACCAGCAGAGTGCCCGCCCGGGACTTACAAGAGACCCAGTACTTC. The rearrangement uses TRBV15 and TRBJ2-5; maybe TRBD2 (6 bases). Trimming took off 1 base at V and 2 bases at J, with 17 bases between the two ends. The CDR3 loop spans 17 amino acids. Germline V gene lookup returns CDR1 LNHNV and CDR2 YYDKDF (reference sequence).

This rearrangement joins TRBV7-9 to TRBJ2-2; no firm D call. Trimming shortened V by 1 base and J by 4 bases, and 7 bases separated the two germline ends. Looked up from germline, CDR1 is SEHNR and CDR2 is FQNEAQ (reference sequence). This CDR3 is 14 amino acids long. The CDR3 sequence: CASSLEAATGELFF. CDR3 DNA: TGTGCCAGCAGCTTAGAGGCGGCCACCGGGGAGCTGTTTTTT. The full variable domain, its missing parts supplied by reference TRBV7-9 and TRBJ2-2, is DTGVSQNPRHKITKRGQNVTFRCDPISEHNRLYWYRQTLGQGPEFLTYFQNEAQLEKSRLLSDRFSAERPKGSFSTLEIQRTEQGDSAMYLCASSLEAATGELFFGEGSRLTVL.

V gene TRBV10-1 combines with J gene TRBJ2-1; no definite D call. Germline assignment: CDR1 WNHNN and CDR2 SYGVQD (reference sequence). The CDR3 is 10 amino acids. Trimming took 3 bases from V and 10 from J, leaving 4 bases between them. CDR3 sequence reads: CASSEAEQFF. The CDR3 bases are TGCGCCAGCAGTGAAGCCGAGCAGTTCTTC.

The CDR3 DNA follows: TGTGCCAGCAGCTTAGGGGTACAGAGACGGGACTCTGGAAACACCATATATTTT. Translated, it gives CASSLGVQRRDSGNTIYF. The chain has TRBV7-8 and TRBJ1-3; D is undetermined. CDR1 and CDR2 (germline): SGHVS, FQNEAQ. This CDR3 contains 18 residues. Trimming left V 1 base short and J 0 bases short, with 16 bases between.

This clone was observed a few times. The chain joins TRBV18 to TRBJ2-5; the D gene is possibly TRBD2 (5 bases). CDR1 is KGHSH and CDR2 is LQKENI in the germline V gene. This CDR3 region has 16 residues. V lost 3 bases to trimming and J lost 2 bases, with 16 bases between them. The CDR3 bases are TGTGCCAGCTCACCGGGGAGATTAGAGATTCAAGAGACCCAGTACTTC. It codes for CASSPGRLEIQETQYF.

The V and J genes are TRBV4-1 and TRBJ1-4; a weak D match, TRBD1 (5 bases). Germline assignment: CDR1 MGHRA and CDR2 YSYEKL. V lost 2 bases and J 4 bases, leaving 20 bases between the germline ends. The CDR3 extends over 18 amino acids. The CDR3 region has the DNA TGCGCCAGCAGCCAATTTTTCCGGCCGGGGGGAGGTAATGAAAAACTGTTTTTT. It translates to CASSQFFRPGGGNEKLFF.

This clone has a count of ten or more. The CDR3 DNA is TGTGCCAGCAGCTACCTCAGCGGGAGGGGCACCTACGAGCAGTACTTC. It encodes CASSYLSGRGTYEQYF. This rearrangement joins TRBV11-2 to TRBJ2-7; TRBD2 aligns across 10 bases. Germline V lookup: CDR1 SGHAT, CDR2 FQNNGV. The CDR3 length is 16 residues. Unmatched junction bases numbered 8, after V lost 4 bases and J lost 2 bases.

This sequence joins TRBV5-5 and TRBJ1-6; 7 positions match TRBD1. V lost 0 bases, J lost 7 bases, and 4 bases stayed unmatched. CDR1 and CDR2 (germline): SGHKS, YYEKEE (reference sequence). This CDR3 spans 15 amino acids. CDR3 nucleotides: TGTGCCAGCAGCTTGGTGGGACAGCCAAATTCACCCCTCCACTTT. This sequence encodes CASSLVGQPNSPLHF. The full variable domain, its missing parts supplied by reference TRBV5-5 and TRBJ1-6, is DAGVTQSPTHLIKTRGQQVTLRCSPISGHKSVSWYQQVLGQGPQFIFQYYEKEERGRGNFPDRFSARQFPNYSSELNVNALLLGDSALYLCASSLVGQPNSPLHFGNGTRLTVT.

V is TRBV5-1 and J is TRBJ1-5, with no clear D. V lost 3 bases to trimming and J lost 4 bases, with 17 bases between them. Germline V gives CDR1 SGHRS, CDR2 YFSETQ. The CDR3 has 16 amino acids. CDR3 bases: TGCGCCAGCAGCTGGGGTCCAGCAGCGGAGAATCAGCCCCAGCATTTT. Amino acids: CASSWGPAAENQPQHF. Complete variable domain (other parts from reference TRBV5-1 and TRBJ1-5): KAGVTQTPRYLIKTRGQQVTLSCSPISGHRSVSWYQQTPGQGLQFLFEYFSETQRNKGNFPGRFSGRQFSNSRSEMNVSTLELGDSALYLCASSWGPAAENQPQHFGDGTRLSIL.

This clone was seen a single time. V and J are TRBV7-2 and TRBJ1-1; maybe TRBD1 (5 bases). Trimming removed 5 bases at V and 3 bases at J, with 13 bases between. The CDR3 length is 14 residues. Germline CDR1 and CDR2: SGHTA and FQGNSA. CDR3 amino acids: CASSPRGGDTEAFF. The CDR3 coding sequence is TGTGCCAGCAGCCCCCGGGGAGGGGACACTGAAGCTTTCTTT.

This clone has just one count. This rearrangement joins TRBV18 to TRBJ1-2; 7 bases fit TRBD1. The CDR3 runs to 16 residues. V shed 0 bases and J 4 bases; nucleotides not matched to a gene: 8. Germline V CDR1 and CDR2: KGHSH, LQKENI. The CDR3 sequence: CASSPPNRGAAYGYTF. The CDR3 nucleotides read TGTGCCAGCTCACCACCGAACAGGGGCGCGGCCTATGGCTACACCTTC.

CDR3 sequence reads: CASSYLAGGPYEQYF. The CDR3 DNA follows: TGTGCCAGCAGTTACCTGGCGGGGGGGCCTTACGAGCAGTACTTC. V usage is TRBV6-2 or TRBV6-3 and J usage is TRBJ2-7; TRBD2 matches at 9 bases. The CDR3 extends over 15 amino acids. From germline, CDR1 is MNHEY and CDR2 SVGEGT. V lost 2 bases, J lost 4 bases, and 6 bases stayed unmatched.

The CDR3: CASSQEGGTGDTQYF. CDR3 DNA sequence: TGTGCCAGCAGCCAAGAAGGAGGGACAGGCGATACGCAGTATTTT. The V and J genes are TRBV4-2 and TRBJ2-3; the match to TRBD1 covers 8 bases. V trimming: 0 bases; J trimming: 6 bases; junction bases outside the gene matches: 5. Looked up from germline, CDR1 is LGHNA and CDR2 is YNFKEQ. This CDR3 spans 15 amino acids.

The J gene is TRBJ1-2, the V gene TRBV15, with no clear D. The length of the CDR3 is 14 residues. Germline CDR1 reads LNHNV; CDR2 reads YYDKDF (reference sequence). Trimming took off 0 bases at V and 4 bases at J, with 9 bases between the two ends. The CDR3, as DNA: TGTGCCACCAGCAGAGATGTGGGGAGCTATGGCTACACCTTC. Its translation is CATSRDVGSYGYTF.

The chain employs TRBV21-1 and TRBJ2-2; TRBD2, the table's D call, was not compared with the DNA. TRBV21-1 corresponds to a pseudogene. The CDR3 totals 16 residues. CDR3 amino acids: CASSKARDLNTGELFF. In nucleotides, the CDR3 is TGTGCCAGCAGCAAAGCGCGGGACTTGAACACCGGGGAGCTGTTTTTT.

The chain employs TRBV28 and TRBJ1-1; 11 nucleotides align to TRBD1. This CDR3 spans 15 amino acids. The V segment lost 6 bases and the J segment 5 bases; nucleotides outside the gene matches: 8. Germline V lookup: CDR1 MDHEN, CDR2 SYDVKM. This chain's CDR3 is CASSPPDRGRTEAFF. CDR3 nucleotide sequence: TGTGCCAGCAGCCCCCCGGACAGGGGGCGAACTGAAGCTTTCTTT.

CDR3 amino acids: CASSQTGLSNEKLFF. The CDR3, as DNA: TGTGCCAGCTCACAAACAGGGCTGTCTAATGAAAAACTGTTTTTT. This sequence joins TRBV18 and TRBJ1-4, with a tentative D call TRBD1 (6 bases). The germline V gene encodes CDR1 KGHSH and CDR2 LQKENI. The CDR3 covers 15 residues. Trimming removed 4 bases at V and 3 bases at J, with 12 bases between.

V and J are TRBV7-2 and TRBJ1-5, with 9 bases that match TRBD1. This CDR3 spans 15 amino acids. V lost 5 bases, J lost 7 bases, and 9 bases stayed unmatched. Germline assignment: CDR1 SGHTA and CDR2 FQGNSA. Written as DNA, the CDR3 is TGTGCCAGCAGCCCCGGACAGGGGTGGGCGCAGCCCCAGCATTTT. It yields the protein CASSPGQGWAQPQHF.

The V and J genes are TRBV29-1 and TRBJ1-2; D gene unclear. CDR1 SQVTM and CDR2 ANQGSEA come from the germline V gene. This CDR3 region has 11 residues. The germline V and J ends were trimmed by 1 base and 6 bases, with 6 bases remaining between them. CDR3 loop: CSVEGAHGYTF. The CDR3 coding sequence is TGCAGCGTTGAAGGGGCCCATGGCTACACCTTC.

The chain combines TRBV6-2 or TRBV6-3 with TRBJ1-5; possibly TRBD1 for D (5 bases). V lost 2 bases and J lost 4, with 15 bases in between. Germline-derived CDR1 and CDR2 are MNHEY and SVGEGT. The CDR3 spans 16 residues. CDR3 bases: TGTGCCAGCAGTTACATATCAGGGCAAGGGAATCAGCCCCAGCATTTT. Translated, it gives CASSYISGQGNQPQHF.

Comment on this clone: In the same sample, other DNA sequences code for this CDR3. V is TRBV7-6 and J is TRBJ2-1, with 10 bases that match TRBD2. J gave up 7 bases and V 6 bases, and 9 bases lay outside the gene matches. The length of the CDR3 is 15 residues. CDR1 is SGHVS, CDR2 FNYEAQ, per germline. As DNA, the CDR3 is TGTGCCAGCAGTCTAAGCGGGGGGGCCCGTAATGAGCAGTTCTTC. Translation gives CASSLSGGARNEQFF.

This chain connects TRBV9 to TRBJ2-1; the D gene is possibly TRBD1 (6 bases). Germline CDR1 SGDLS, CDR2 YYNGEE. The CDR3 is 16 amino acids. V was clipped by 3 bases and J by 8 bases, with 21 bases between them. The CDR3 sequence: CASSAIYSRGVDEQFF. CDR3 sequence (DNA): TGTGCCAGCAGCGCGATCTATAGCAGGGGAGTGGATGAGCAGTTCTTC.

The rearrangement uses TRBV24-1 and TRBJ2-1; maybe TRBD2 (6 bases). V lost 5 bases and J lost 7, with 11 bases in between. The CDR3 spans 13 residues. The germline gives CDR1 KGHDR, CDR2 SFDVKD. The CDR3 DNA reads as TGTGCCACCAGTGGGCCGGGAGCAAATGAGCAGTTCTTC. This encodes CATSGPGANEQFF.

CDR3 in DNA: TGTGCCAGCAGCGTACCGGGACAGGGGAAGGAGTTGTTTTTT. Its protein product is CASSVPGQGKELFF. The chain employs TRBV11-2 and TRBJ1-4; 10 bases are a match to TRBD1. This CDR3 has 14 amino acids. Germline V lookup: CDR1 SGHAT, CDR2 FQNNGV. With V trimmed by 5 bases and J by 15 bases, 12 bases remained unmatched.

The chain recombines TRBV29-1 with TRBJ2-5; 10 bases are a match to TRBD1. V lost 0 bases, J lost 5 bases, and 6 bases stayed unmatched. Germline V gene sequence: CDR1 SQVTM, CDR2 ANQGSEA. The CDR3 has 15 amino acids. In DNA, the CDR3 is TGCAGCGTTGAAGATTTGGGACAGGGGAGGGAGACCCAGTACTTC. This encodes CSVEDLGQGRETQYF.

The chain couples TRBV6-5 to TRBJ1-2; D may be TRBD1 (6 bases). CDR1 is MNHEY and CDR2 is SVGAGI in the germline V gene. The V and J ends lost 2 bases and 4 bases respectively, with 14 bases between them. The CDR3 consists of 15 residues. CDR3: CASSYGDRRTYGYTF. The CDR3 DNA reads TGTGCCAGCAGTTACGGCGACAGGAGGACCTATGGCTACACCTTC.

The chain carries TRBV3-1 (or the pseudogene TRBV3-2) and TRBJ2-7, with 8 positions matching TRBD2. The V gene's germline CDR1 is LGHDT and CDR2 YNNKEL (reference sequence). V lost 5 bases and J lost 2; bases outside the gene matches: 8. The CDR3 is 15 residues long. The CDR3 loop reads CASSLSGGPPYEQYF. CDR3 DNA sequence: TGTGCCAGCAGCTTAAGCGGGGGCCCACCCTACGAGCAGTACTTC.

The CDR3 spells CASSQRDRAYEQYF. CDR3 nucleotide sequence: TGCGCCAGCAGCCAACGGGACAGGGCTTATGAGCAGTACTTC. This chain links TRBV4-1 with TRBJ2-7; 9 bases match TRBD1. The J segment lost 7 bases and the V segment lost 2 bases, leaving 6 bases of the junction unmatched. The CDR3 is 14 amino acids. The germline gives CDR1 MGHRA, CDR2 YSYEKL.